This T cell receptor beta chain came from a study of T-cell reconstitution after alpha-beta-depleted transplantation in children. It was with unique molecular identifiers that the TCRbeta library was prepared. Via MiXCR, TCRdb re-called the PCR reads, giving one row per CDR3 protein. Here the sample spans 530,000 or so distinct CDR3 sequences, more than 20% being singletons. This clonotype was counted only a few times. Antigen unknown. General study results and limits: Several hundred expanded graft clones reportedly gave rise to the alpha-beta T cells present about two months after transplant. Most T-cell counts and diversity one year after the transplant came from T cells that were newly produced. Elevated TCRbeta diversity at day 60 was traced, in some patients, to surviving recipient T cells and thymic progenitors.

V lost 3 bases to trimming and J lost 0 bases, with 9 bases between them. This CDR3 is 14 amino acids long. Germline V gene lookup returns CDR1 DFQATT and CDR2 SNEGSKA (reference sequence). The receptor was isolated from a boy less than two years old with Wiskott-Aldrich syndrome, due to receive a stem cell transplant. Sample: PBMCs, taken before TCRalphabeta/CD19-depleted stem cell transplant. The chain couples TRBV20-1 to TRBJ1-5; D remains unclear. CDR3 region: CSASRIVSNQPQHF. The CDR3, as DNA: TGCAGTGCTAGCCGGATAGTTAGCAATCAGCCCCAGCATTTT.